These 27 T cell receptor beta chains came from one sample sequenced in a study of shared clonotypes between healthy human individuals. Using immunoSEQ multiplex PCR, the repertoire was profiled, and TCRdb retains in-frame clones only, with some absent. In the table there are approximately 2.5 million clones, roughly 93% of which are singletons. Sequenced material: naive CD4+ T cells from PBMCs. The subset is: CD45RA+ positively selected. The receptors originated from a man between 18 and 35 years old in good health. Some clones in this sample may be carry-over from other donors' samples.

This sequence joins TRBV25-1 and TRBJ1-1; D not resolved. Germline CDR1 and CDR2: MGHDK and SYGVNS. CDR3 length: 12 amino acids. V was trimmed by 6 bases and J by 5 bases, leaving 10 bases between them. CDR3 region: CASRGFWTEAFF. CDR3 nucleotide sequence: TGTGCCAGCAGGGGGTTTTGGACTGAAGCTTTCTTT.

CDR3 bases: TGCGCCAGCAGCTCCCTCTCCAAGACACGTACCGGGGAGCTGTTTTTT. Its translation: CASSSLSKTRTGELFF. V usage is TRBV5-1 and J usage is TRBJ2-2, with D hard to call. Germline CDR1 SGHRS, CDR2 YFSETQ. The CDR3 has 16 amino acids. V lost 3 bases and J lost 5, with 17 bases in between.

The chain employs TRBV30 and TRBJ2-2; D ambiguous. The CDR3 contains 11 residues. Trimming removed 7 bases from V and 5 bases from J, with 8 bases in between. Germline V gene sequence: CDR1 GTSNPN, CDR2 SVGIG (reference sequence). CDR3 bases: TGTGCCTCCGACTCGACCGGGGAGCTGTTTTTT. This gives the protein CASDSTGELFF.

The V gene is TRBV10-1, the J gene TRBJ2-7, with TRBD2 matching 9 bases. The CDR3 totals 15 residues. The V and J ends lost 2 bases and 5 bases, in that order; junction bases with no gene match: 7. From germline, CDR1 is WNHNN and CDR2 SYGVQD (reference sequence). CDR3 DNA sequence: TGCGCCAGCAGTGAGCGGCGGGAGGGCCTGCACGAGCAGTACTTC. This sequence encodes CASSERREGLHEQYF.

This chain links TRBV2 with TRBJ1-3, with unresolved D. This CDR3 is 13 amino acids long. Germline values: CDR1 SNHLY, CDR2 FYNNEI. The ends were cut back, 5 bases at V and 12 bases at J, with 17 bases in the middle. CDR3 protein: CASSPQTQGLIYF. In nucleotides, the CDR3 is TGTGCCAGCAGTCCCCAAACACAAGGTCTCATATATTTT.

The genes are TRBV11-2 and TRBJ2-7; no firm D call. The V end lost 0 bases, the J end lost 3 bases, and 12 bases lay between the germline ends. CDR3 length equals 15 residues. Germline loops: CDR1 SGHAT, CDR2 FQNNGV. The CDR3 sequence: CASSLDPVPRYEQYF. CDR3 DNA: TGTGCCAGCAGCTTAGATCCCGTGCCCCGCTACGAGCAGTACTTC.

The chain recombines TRBV9 with TRBJ2-3, with 9 nucleotides matching TRBD1. This CDR3 region has 17 residues. Germline values: CDR1 SGDLS, CDR2 YYNGEE. J lost 2 bases, V lost 4 bases, and 11 bases had no gene match. The CDR3 sequence is CASSPHRGQGITDTQYF. DNA of the CDR3: TGTGCCAGCAGCCCCCATCGGGGACAGGGAATCACAGATACGCAGTATTTT.

Concerning this clone itself: Other DNA variants within this sample encode the same CDR3. This chain joins TRBV6-5 and TRBJ1-1; unclear D gene. The CDR3 extends over 15 amino acids. Germline lookup yields CDR1 MNHEY and CDR2 SVGAGI. The germline V and J ends were trimmed by 0 bases and 0 bases, with 8 bases remaining between them. This CDR3 is CASSYSTGVNTEAFF. In DNA form, the CDR3 reads TGTGCCAGCAGTTACTCGACGGGAGTGAACACTGAAGCTTTCTTT.

This clone was observed a single time. The chain couples TRBV7-2 to TRBJ1-4; possibly TRBD1 for D (5 bases). Germline-derived CDR1 and CDR2 are SGHTA and FQGNSA. The CDR3 spans 15 residues. V lost 5 bases and J 6 bases, leaving 16 bases between the germline ends. The CDR3 spells CASSPSGGVHEKLFF. For the CDR3, the DNA is TGTGCCAGCAGCCCTTCGGGAGGGGTCCATGAAAAACTGTTTTTT.

This chain uses TRBV4-1 with TRBJ2-7; no firm D call. The V gene lost 4 bases and the J gene lost 2 bases, with 15 bases spanning the gap. The CDR3 covers 15 residues. Germline lookup yields CDR1 MGHRA and CDR2 YSYEKL. CDR3 nucleotide sequence: TGCGCCAGCAGCCGGTTACAGTCGGTGGCCTACGAGCAGTACTTC. Amino acid sequence: CASSRLQSVAYEQYF.

This sequence joins TRBV18 and TRBJ1-5; perhaps TRBD1 as D (6 bases). Germline V gives CDR1 KGHSH, CDR2 LQKENI. This CDR3 has 15 amino acids. The V and J ends lost 2 bases and 2 bases respectively, with 10 bases between them. The CDR3 DNA is TGTGCCAGCTCACCAGGCGAGGGGGGCAATCAGCCCCAGCATTTT. Amino acid sequence: CASSPGEGGNQPQHF. Full variable domain (remainder filled in from reference TRBV18 and TRBJ1-5): NAGVMQNPRHLVRRRGQEARLRCSPMKGHSHVYWYRQLPEEGLKFMVYLQKENIIDESGMPKERFSAEFPKEGPSILRIQQVVRGDSAAYFCASSPGEGGNQPQHFGDGTRLSIL.

The V and J genes are TRBV5-1 and TRBJ1-4; D not resolved. CDR3 length: 14 residues. The germline gives CDR1 SGHRS, CDR2 YFSETQ. V dropped 0 bases and J dropped 8 bases, with 11 bases sitting between them. The CDR3 nucleotides read TGCGCCAGCAGCTTGGCAGGCAATGCGGAAAAACTGTTTTTT. Amino acid sequence: CASSLAGNAEKLFF. Together with reference TRBV5-1 and TRBJ1-4, the CDR3 gives the full variable domain: KAGVTQTPRYLIKTRGQQVTLSCSPISGHRSVSWYQQTPGQGLQFLFEYFSETQRNKGNFPGRFSGRQFSNSRSEMNVSTLELGDSALYLCASSLAGNAEKLFFGSGTQLSVL.

The CDR3 reads CASQGARGYEQYF. CDR3 in DNA: TGCGCCAGCCAGGGGGCACGGGGTTACGAGCAGTACTTC. The chain employs TRBV10-1 and TRBJ2-7; 8 positions match TRBD1. Germline assignment: CDR1 WNHNN and CDR2 SYGVQD (reference sequence). CDR3 length: 13 residues. The ends lost 8 bases at V and 4 bases at J; junction bases unmatched: 7.

This chain connects TRBV5-1 to TRBJ2-3; D may be TRBD1 or TRBD2 (5 bases each). The CDR3 runs to 13 residues. CDR1 and CDR2 from the germline V gene are SGHRS and YFSETQ. Trimming cost V 4 bases and J 10 bases, with 16 bases left between them. Here the CDR3 reads CASSPRVQGAQYF. CDR3 nucleotides: TGCGCCAGCAGCCCGAGGGTCCAGGGTGCGCAGTATTTT.

This clone was picked up one time. The rearrangement joins TRBV19 to TRBJ2-1; D is undetermined. CDR1 LNHDA and CDR2 SQIVND come from the germline V gene (reference sequence). V was trimmed by 3 bases and J by 2 bases, leaving 11 bases between them. This CDR3 is 15 amino acids long. The CDR3, as DNA: TGTGCCAGTAGTATCTCCCATAAAACCTACAATGAGCAGTTCTTC. Its protein product is CASSISHKTYNEQFF.

The chain's CDR3 is CASSRAADTQYF. In nucleotides, the CDR3 is TGTGCCAGCAGCAGAGCCGCAGATACGCAGTATTTT. The rearrangement uses TRBV7-3 and TRBJ2-3, with D hard to call. Germline V CDR1 and CDR2: SGHTA, FQGTGA. V was clipped by 5 bases and J by 4 bases, with 7 bases between them. The CDR3 sequence is 12 residues long.

The chain couples TRBV4-2 to TRBJ1-3; TRBD1 aligns across 7 bases. Losses at the gene ends were 1 base for V and 2 bases for J; bases not matched to a gene: 5. The CDR3 spans 16 residues. Germline V gene sequence: CDR1 LGHNA, CDR2 YNFKEQ. The CDR3 here is CASSQATGTAGNTIYF. The DNA for the CDR3 is TGTGCCAGCAGCCAAGCTACCGGGACAGCTGGAAACACCATATATTTT.

This sequence joins TRBV5-1 and TRBJ1-2, with D maybe TRBD1 (6 bases). Germline V gene sequence: CDR1 SGHRS, CDR2 YFSETQ. Trimming shortened V by 3 bases and J by 8 bases, and 20 bases separated the two germline ends. This CDR3 comprises 15 residues. The CDR3 reads CASSSVPPTGTGYTF. In DNA, the CDR3 is TGCGCCAGCAGCTCTGTACCACCGACAGGTACCGGCTACACCTTC. Combining the CDR3 with reference TRBV5-1 and TRBJ1-2 gives the whole variable domain KAGVTQTPRYLIKTRGQQVTLSCSPISGHRSVSWYQQTPGQGLQFLFEYFSETQRNKGNFPGRFSGRQFSNSRSEMNVSTLELGDSALYLCASSSVPPTGTGYTFGSGTRLTVV.

This chain joins TRBV7-6 and TRBJ1-2; D is possibly TRBD1 (6 bases). The V and J ends lost 4 bases and 4 bases respectively, with 16 bases between them. Looked up from germline, CDR1 is SGHVS and CDR2 is FNYEAQ. The CDR3 totals 15 residues. DNA for the CDR3: TGTGCCAGCAGCTCACTAGGCGGGGGCGGCTATGGCTACACCTTC. Translation: CASSSLGGGGYGYTF. The full variable domain, its missing parts supplied by reference TRBV7-6 and TRBJ1-2, is GAGVSQSPRYKVTKRGQDVALRCDPISGHVSLYWYRQALGQGPEFLTYFNYEAQQDKSGLPNDRFSAERPEGSISTLTIQRTEQRDSAMYRCASSSLGGGGYGYTFGSGTRLTVV.

The chain links TRBV7-2 to TRBJ2-1; D is perhaps TRBD2 (6 bases). Germline V gene lookup returns CDR1 SGHTA and CDR2 FQGNSA. V lost 6 bases to trimming and J lost 9 bases, with 21 bases between them. The CDR3 is 15 amino acids. The CDR3 DNA follows: TGTGCCAGCAGGACCGGCGCTAGCGAATCAGTTGAGCAGTTCTTC. Protein product: CASRTGASESVEQFF.

The CDR3 is CASSPLQGRITMEGYTF. For the CDR3, the DNA is TGTGCCAGCAGCCCGCTACAGGGACGAATAACTATGGAGGGCTACACCTTC. This chain links TRBV7-9 with TRBJ1-2; D is perhaps TRBD1 (6 bases). This CDR3 spans 17 amino acids. V was trimmed by 5 bases and J by 8 bases, leaving 27 bases between them. Per germline, CDR1 SEHNR and CDR2 FQNEAQ (reference sequence).

Turning to this clone: The sample carries other DNA sequences with the same CDR3. The chain joins TRBV5-1 to TRBJ2-7, with no clear D. Germline-derived CDR1 and CDR2 are SGHRS and YFSETQ. V was clipped by 0 bases and J by 1 base, with 11 bases between them. This CDR3 spans 15 amino acids. The CDR3 DNA follows: TGCGCCAGCAGCTTGGCCGTGGGCAGTTCCTACGAGCAGTACTTC. Its protein product is CASSLAVGSSYEQYF.

The rearrangement links TRBV21-1 to TRBJ2-7. TRBV21-1 is labeled a pseudogene. The CDR3 covers 16 residues. In nucleotides, the CDR3 is TGTGCCAGCAGCAAGGAGAGGCAGGTAACGACCCACGAGCAGTACTTC. As protein: CASSKERQVTTHEQYF.

This chain joins TRBV9 and TRBJ2-7, with 7 bases aligning to TRBD2. Germline lookup yields CDR1 SGDLS and CDR2 YYNGEE. V dropped 0 bases and J dropped 6; count of bases not matched to a gene: 6. The CDR3 consists of 14 residues. CDR3 nucleotide sequence: TGTGCCAGCAGCGTAGCCAGCGGGATTAGCGAGCAGTACTTC. As protein: CASSVASGISEQYF.

This chain joins TRBV5-8 and TRBJ2-7; possibly TRBD2 for D (7 bases). This CDR3 is built from 15 residues. V was clipped by 4 bases and J by 1 base, with 15 bases between them. Germline assignment: CDR1 SGHTS and CDR2 YDEGEE. CDR3 protein: CASSPAGGLSYEQYF. Written as DNA, the CDR3 is TGTGCCAGCAGCCCCGCCGGGGGGCTGTCCTACGAGCAGTACTTC.

The chain uses TRBV10-1 and TRBJ2-5; no clear D gene. The V end lost 4 bases, the J end lost 2 bases, and 8 bases lay between the germline ends. Germline V lookup: CDR1 WNHNN, CDR2 SYGVQD (reference sequence). The CDR3 covers 13 residues. The CDR3 coding sequence is TGCGCCAGCAGTGGGACCCTACAAGAGACCCAGTACTTC. Its translation: CASSGTLQETQYF.

About this clone: In the same sample, other DNA sequences code for this CDR3. This chain joins TRBV13 and TRBJ1-2; D is uncertain. V shed 0 bases and J shed 5 bases, with 7 bases lying between them. Germline V gene lookup returns CDR1 PRHDT and CDR2 FYEKMQ (reference sequence). There are 13 residues in the CDR3. The CDR3 spells CASSLGAAYGYTF. In DNA form, the CDR3 reads TGTGCCAGCAGCTTAGGGGCGGCTTATGGCTACACCTTC.